This T cell receptor beta chain comes out of a study of blood T cell repertoires in COVID-19 (dated by TCRdb to the early 2020s). For the wider study: The collaborator samples originated in the United States, Italy and Spain and spanned the acute and convalescent phases of COVID-19. Samples were obtained from the ongoing ImmuneRACE study (first 160 participants) and from some 1,200 subjects provided by 6 global collaborators. The repertoires were released in a freely available public database meant as a resource for research on the immune response to SARS-CoV-2. Where available, HLA class I and class II types were obtained from metadata supplied by the sample provider rather than from assay-based typing. A de-identified subject ID, COVID-19 status, age in years and sex were almost always included in the sample metadata. Subjects who had been exposed to COVID-19, were actively infected with it, or had recovered from it provided the deeply sampled blood TCRbeta repertoires that made up the dataset. The material from the prospective study consisted of cDNA or gDNA derived from T cells, B-cell-depleted T cells, or PBMCs. Broad study findings and their caveats: How much clinical and demographic metadata was included differed by source and by participant, and the metadata was provided uncurated.

The collaborating institutions used their own protocols to collect whole blood in K2EDTA tubes. Collaborator samples were shipped for TCRbeta analysis as frozen whole blood, isolated PBMCs, or DNA extracted from either sample type. Details on this clone: What antigen it recognizes has not been identified. No much larger clonotype is one base removed from it; base qualities were not supplied.

CDR1 and CDR2, per the germline V gene (reference sequence), are SEHNR and FQNEAQ. Spanning cysteine to phenylalanine, the CDR3 consists of 15 amino acids. Of all the DNA, just the CDR3 is kept, 45 bases in frame from base 1. Trimming accounts for 6 bases at V and 3 bases at J, while the number of junction bases matched to no gene is 10. The immunoSEQ Assay, a bias-controlled multiplex PCR, was used to amplify TCRbeta CDR3 regions from genomic DNA. In the paper's pipeline: The number of nucleated cells in each sample was estimated from the amplification of reference gene primers within the assay. To quantify the absolute abundance of each unique TCRbeta CDR3 rearrangement, sequence reads were collapsed and filtered. Productive Simpson clonality was computed per sample as the square root of Simpson's diversity index over productive rearrangements. Drawn from immuneACCESS, this table holds only the in-frame rearrangements with V and J called that TCRdb kept. Clones are partly lost; checked studies trace under half to an unresolved V gene and leave the rest unexplained. V, J and clone size are taken as reported in that table, and D and trimming were inferred from the DNA itself. This sample has roughly 88,000 clones in its table, and under 95% of those were observed once. Of the sample, around 3.9% is held by the ten largest clones.

The chain joins TRBV7-9 to TRBJ2-7, with 8 middle bases fitting TRBD1. The receptor comes from a woman between 45 and 65 years old in a cohort sampled during active COVID-19. The specimen was peripheral blood. CDR3 loop: CASRSARDRHYEQYF. The nucleotides are TGTGCCAGCAGATCCGCCCGGGACAGGCACTACGAGCAGTACTTC.